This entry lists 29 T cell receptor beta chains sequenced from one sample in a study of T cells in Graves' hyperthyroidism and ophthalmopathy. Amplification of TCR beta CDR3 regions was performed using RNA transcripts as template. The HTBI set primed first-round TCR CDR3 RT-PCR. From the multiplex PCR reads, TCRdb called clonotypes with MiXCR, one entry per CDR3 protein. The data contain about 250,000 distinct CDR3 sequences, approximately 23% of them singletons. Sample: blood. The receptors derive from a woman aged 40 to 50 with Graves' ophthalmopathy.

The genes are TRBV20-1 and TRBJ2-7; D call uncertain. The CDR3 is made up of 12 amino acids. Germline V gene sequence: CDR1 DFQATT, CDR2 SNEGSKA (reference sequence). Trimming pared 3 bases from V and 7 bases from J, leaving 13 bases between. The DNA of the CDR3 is TGCAGTGCTAGCGCCCGGCGGAATGAGCAGTACTTC. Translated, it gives CSASARRNEQYF.

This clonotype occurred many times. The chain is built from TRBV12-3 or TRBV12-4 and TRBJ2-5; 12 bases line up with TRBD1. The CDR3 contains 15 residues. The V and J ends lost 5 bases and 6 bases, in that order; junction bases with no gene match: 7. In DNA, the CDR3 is TGTGCCAGCAGTCTCGGGACAGGGGGCATGAAGACCCAGTACTTC. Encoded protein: CASSLGTGGMKTQYF.

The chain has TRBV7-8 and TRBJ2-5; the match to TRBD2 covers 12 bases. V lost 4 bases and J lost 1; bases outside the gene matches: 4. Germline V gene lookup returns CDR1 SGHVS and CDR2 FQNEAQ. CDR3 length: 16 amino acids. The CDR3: CASSCPSGRAQETQYF. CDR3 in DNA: TGTGCCAGCAGCTGTCCTAGCGGGAGGGCCCAAGAGACCCAGTACTTC.

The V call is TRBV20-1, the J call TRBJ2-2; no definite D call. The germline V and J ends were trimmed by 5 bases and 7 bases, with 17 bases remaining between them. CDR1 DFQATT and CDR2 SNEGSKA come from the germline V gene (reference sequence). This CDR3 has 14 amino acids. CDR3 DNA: TGCAGTGCTGCCGCTGCCCAGGTGGACGGGGAGCTGTTTTTT. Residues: CSAAAAQVDGELFF.

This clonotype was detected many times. CDR3 nucleotides: TGTGCCAGCAGTTCAACAGGGGGCGCTTACACCGGGGAGCTGTTTTTT. Translation: CASSSTGGAYTGELFF. The chain is built from TRBV27 and TRBJ2-2; TRBD1 agrees at 9 bases. The germline V gene encodes CDR1 MNHEY and CDR2 SMNVEV (reference sequence). J lost 3 bases, V lost 4 bases, and 6 bases had no gene match. CDR3 size: 16 residues.

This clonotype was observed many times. The CDR3 spells CATSDFRRDSLTEAFF. In nucleotides, the CDR3 is TGTGCCACCAGTGATTTCCGCCGGGACAGCCTCACTGAAGCTTTCTTT. The chain recombines TRBV24-1 with TRBJ1-1; 7 bases map to TRBD1. CDR1 and CDR2 from the germline V gene are KGHDR and SFDVKD. The CDR3 length is 16 residues. V dropped 1 base and J dropped 4; count of bases not matched to a gene: 8.

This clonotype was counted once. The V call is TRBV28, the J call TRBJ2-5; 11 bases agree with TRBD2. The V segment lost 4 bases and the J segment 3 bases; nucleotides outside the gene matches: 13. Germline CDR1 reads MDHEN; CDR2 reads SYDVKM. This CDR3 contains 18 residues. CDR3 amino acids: CASSSPGGTSGLKETQYF. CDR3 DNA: TGTGCCAGCAGTTCGCCAGGGGGGACTAGCGGCCTAAAAGAGACCCAGTACTTC.

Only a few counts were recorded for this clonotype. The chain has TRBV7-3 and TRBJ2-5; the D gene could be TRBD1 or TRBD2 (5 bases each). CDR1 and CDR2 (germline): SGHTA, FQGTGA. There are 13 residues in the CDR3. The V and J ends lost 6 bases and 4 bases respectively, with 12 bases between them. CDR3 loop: CASSRSGTETQYF. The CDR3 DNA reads TGTGCCAGCAGTCGTTCAGGGACAGAGACCCAGTACTTC. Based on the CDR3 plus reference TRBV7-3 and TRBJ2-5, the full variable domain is GAGVSQTPSNKVTEKGKYVELRCDPISGHTALYWYRQSLGQGPEFLIYFQGTGAADDSGLPNDRFFAVRPEGSVSTLKIQRTERGDSAVYLCASSRSGTETQYFGPGTRLLVL.

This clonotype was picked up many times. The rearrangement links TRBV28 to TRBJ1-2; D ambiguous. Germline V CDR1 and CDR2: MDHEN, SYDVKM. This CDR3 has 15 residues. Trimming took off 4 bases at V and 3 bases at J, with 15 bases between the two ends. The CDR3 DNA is TGTGCCAGCAGTTCGGACCCGAATGCCTACTATGGCTACACCTTC. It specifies CASSSDPNAYYGYTF.

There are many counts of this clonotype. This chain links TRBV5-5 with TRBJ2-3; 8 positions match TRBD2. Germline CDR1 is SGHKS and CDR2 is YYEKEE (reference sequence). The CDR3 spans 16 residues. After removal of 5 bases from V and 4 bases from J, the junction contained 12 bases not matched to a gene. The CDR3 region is CASRDLAGPGADTQYF. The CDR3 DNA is TGTGCCAGCAGAGATCTAGCGGGTCCAGGGGCAGATACGCAGTATTTT. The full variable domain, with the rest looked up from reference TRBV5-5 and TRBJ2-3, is DAGVTQSPTHLIKTRGQQVTLRCSPISGHKSVSWYQQVLGQGPQFIFQYYEKEERGRGNFPDRFSARQFPNYSSELNVNALLLGDSALYLCASRDLAGPGADTQYFGPGTRLTVL.

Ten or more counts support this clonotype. The CDR3 reads CASSLLGAGGEQYF. The CDR3 DNA follows: TGCGCCAGCAGCTTGTTGGGGGCAGGAGGCGAGCAGTACTTC. The genes are TRBV5-1 and TRBJ2-7, with a weak D call TRBD1 (6 bases). V lost 1 base, J lost 6 bases, and 14 bases lay in between. The CDR3 has 14 amino acids. CDR1 is SGHRS and CDR2 is YFSETQ in the germline V gene.

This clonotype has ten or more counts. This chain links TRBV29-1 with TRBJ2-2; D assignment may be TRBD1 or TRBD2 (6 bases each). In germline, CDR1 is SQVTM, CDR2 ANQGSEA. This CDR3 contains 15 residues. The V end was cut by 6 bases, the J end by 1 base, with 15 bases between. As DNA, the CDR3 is TGCAGCGTGGGGGGCCGGGACTGGAACACCGGGGAGCTGTTTTTT. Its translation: CSVGGRDWNTGELFF.

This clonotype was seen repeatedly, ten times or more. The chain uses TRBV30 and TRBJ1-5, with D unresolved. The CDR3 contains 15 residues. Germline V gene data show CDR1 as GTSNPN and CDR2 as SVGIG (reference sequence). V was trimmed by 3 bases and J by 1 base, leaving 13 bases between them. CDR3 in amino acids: CAWSPGLGSNQPQHF. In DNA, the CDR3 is TGTGCCTGGAGCCCCGGCCTGGGGAGCAATCAGCCCCAGCATTTT.

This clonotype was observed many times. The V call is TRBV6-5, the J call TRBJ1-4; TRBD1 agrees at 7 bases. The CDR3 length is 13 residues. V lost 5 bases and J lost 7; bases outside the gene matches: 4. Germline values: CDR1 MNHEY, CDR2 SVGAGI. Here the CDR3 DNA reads TGTGCCAGCAGTCCAGGGGGAGGTGAAAAACTGTTTTTT. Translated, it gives CASSPGGGEKLFF.

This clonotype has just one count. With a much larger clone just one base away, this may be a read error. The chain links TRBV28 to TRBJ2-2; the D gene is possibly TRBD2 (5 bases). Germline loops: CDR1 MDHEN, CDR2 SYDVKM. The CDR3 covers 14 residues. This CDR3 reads CASSLRICTGELSF. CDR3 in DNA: TGTGCCAGCAGCTTGAGGATTTGCACCGGGGAGCTGTCTTTT. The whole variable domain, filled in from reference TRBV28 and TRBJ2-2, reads DVKVTQSSRYLVKRTGEKVFLECVQDMDHENMFWYRQDPGLGLRLIYFSYDVKMKEKGDIPEGYSVSREKKERFSLILESASTNQTSMYLCASSLRICTGELSFGEGSRLTVL.

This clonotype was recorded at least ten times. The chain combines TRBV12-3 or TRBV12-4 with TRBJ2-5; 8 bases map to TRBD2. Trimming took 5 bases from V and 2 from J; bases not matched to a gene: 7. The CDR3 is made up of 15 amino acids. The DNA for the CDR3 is TGTGCCAGCAGTCCAGGGACTAGAGAACAAGAGACCCAGTACTTC. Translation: CASSPGTREQETQYF.

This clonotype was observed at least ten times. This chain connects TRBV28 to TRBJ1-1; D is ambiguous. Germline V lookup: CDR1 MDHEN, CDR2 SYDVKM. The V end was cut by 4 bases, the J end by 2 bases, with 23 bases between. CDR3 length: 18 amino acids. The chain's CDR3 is CASSSPRIGWLGNTEAFF. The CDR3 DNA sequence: TGTGCCAGCAGTTCCCCTCGCATAGGGTGGTTGGGTAACACTGAAGCTTTCTTT.

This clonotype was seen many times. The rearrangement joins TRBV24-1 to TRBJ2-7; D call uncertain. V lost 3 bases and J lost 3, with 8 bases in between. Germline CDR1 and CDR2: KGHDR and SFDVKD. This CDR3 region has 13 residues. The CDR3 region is CATSDAPFYEQYF. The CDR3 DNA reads TGTGCCACCAGTGATGCCCCATTCTACGAGCAGTACTTC.

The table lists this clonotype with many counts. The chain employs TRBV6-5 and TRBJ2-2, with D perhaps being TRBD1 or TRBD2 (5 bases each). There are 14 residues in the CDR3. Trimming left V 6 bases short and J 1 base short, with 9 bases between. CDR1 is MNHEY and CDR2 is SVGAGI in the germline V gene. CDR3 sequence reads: CASRRDGNTGELFF. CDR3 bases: TGTGCCAGCAGAAGGGACGGGAACACCGGGGAGCTGTTTTTT.

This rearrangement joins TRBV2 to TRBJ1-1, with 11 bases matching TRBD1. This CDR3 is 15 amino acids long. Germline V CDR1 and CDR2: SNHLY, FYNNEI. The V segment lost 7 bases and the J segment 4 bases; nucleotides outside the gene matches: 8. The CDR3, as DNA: TGTGCCAGCACCGGACAGGGGGCGCTTAGCACTGAAGCTTTCTTT. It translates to CASTGQGALSTEAFF. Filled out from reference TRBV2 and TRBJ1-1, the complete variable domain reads EPEVTQTPSHQVTQMGQEVILRCVPISNHLYFYWYRQILGQKVEFLVSFYNNEISEKSEIFDDQFSVERPDGSNFTLKIRSTKLEDSAMYFCASTGQGALSTEAFFGQGTRLTVV.

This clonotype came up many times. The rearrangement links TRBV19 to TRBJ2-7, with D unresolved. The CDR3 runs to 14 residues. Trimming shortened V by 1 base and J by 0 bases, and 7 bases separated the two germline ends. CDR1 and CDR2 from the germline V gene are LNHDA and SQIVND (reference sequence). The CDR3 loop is CASSIVDNSYEQYF. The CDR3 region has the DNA TGTGCCAGTAGTATAGTAGACAACTCCTACGAGCAGTACTTC.

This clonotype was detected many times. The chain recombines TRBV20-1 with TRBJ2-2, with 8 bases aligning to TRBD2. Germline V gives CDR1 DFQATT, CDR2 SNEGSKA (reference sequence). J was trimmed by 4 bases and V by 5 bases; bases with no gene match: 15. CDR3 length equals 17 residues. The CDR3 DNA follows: TGCAGTGCTCCGGAAGCGGGAGAGTTTTTAGGCACCGGGGAGCTGTTTTTT. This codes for CSAPEAGEFLGTGELFF.

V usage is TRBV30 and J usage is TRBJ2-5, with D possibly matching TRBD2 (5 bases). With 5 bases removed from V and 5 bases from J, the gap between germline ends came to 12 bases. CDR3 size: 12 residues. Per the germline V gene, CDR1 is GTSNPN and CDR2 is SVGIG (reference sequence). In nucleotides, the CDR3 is TGTGCCTGGGGGCGCGGCGGGGAGACCCAGTACTTC. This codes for CAWGRGGETQYF. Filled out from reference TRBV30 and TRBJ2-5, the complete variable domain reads SQTIHQWPATLVQPVGSPLSLECTVEGTSNPNLYWYRQAAGRGLQLLFYSVGIGQISSEVPQNLSASRPQDRQFILSSKKLLLSDSGFYLCAWGRGGETQYFGPGTRLLVL.

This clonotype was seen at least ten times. The CDR3 DNA sequence: TGTGCCAGCAGTGGAGCGGGAGGGCCGGAGACCCAGTACTTC. This codes for CASSGAGGPETQYF. The chain has TRBV2 and TRBJ2-5; 10 nucleotides line up with TRBD2. Looked up from germline, CDR1 is SNHLY and CDR2 is FYNNEI. This CDR3 is built from 14 residues. J lost 5 bases, V lost 4 bases, and 4 bases had no gene match. Based on the CDR3 plus reference TRBV2 and TRBJ2-5, the full variable domain is EPEVTQTPSHQVTQMGQEVILRCVPISNHLYFYWYRQILGQKVEFLVSFYNNEISEKSEIFDDQFSVERPDGSNFTLKIRSTKLEDSAMYFCASSGAGGPETQYFGPGTRLLVL.

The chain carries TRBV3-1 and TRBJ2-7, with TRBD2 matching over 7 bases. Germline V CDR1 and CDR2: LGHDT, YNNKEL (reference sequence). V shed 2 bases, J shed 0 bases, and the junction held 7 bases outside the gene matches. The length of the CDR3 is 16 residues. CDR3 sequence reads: CASSQSGTQSSYEQYF. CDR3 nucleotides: TGTGCCAGCAGCCAAAGCGGGACCCAAAGCTCCTACGAGCAGTACTTC.

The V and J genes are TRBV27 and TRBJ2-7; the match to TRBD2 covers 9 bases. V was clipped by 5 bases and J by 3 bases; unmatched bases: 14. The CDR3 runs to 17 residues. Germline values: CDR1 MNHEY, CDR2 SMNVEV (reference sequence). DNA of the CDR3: TGTGCCAGCAGTCCAGGACCAAAGACTAGCGGAATCTACGAGCAGTACTTC. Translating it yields CASSPGPKTSGIYEQYF.

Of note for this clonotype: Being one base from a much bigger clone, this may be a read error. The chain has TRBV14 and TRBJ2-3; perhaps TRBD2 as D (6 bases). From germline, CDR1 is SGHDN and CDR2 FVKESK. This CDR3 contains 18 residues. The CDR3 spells CASSQPSIDLASIDTQYF. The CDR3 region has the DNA TGTGCCAGCAGCCAACCCTCTATCGACCTAGCGAGCATAGATACGCAGTATTTT.

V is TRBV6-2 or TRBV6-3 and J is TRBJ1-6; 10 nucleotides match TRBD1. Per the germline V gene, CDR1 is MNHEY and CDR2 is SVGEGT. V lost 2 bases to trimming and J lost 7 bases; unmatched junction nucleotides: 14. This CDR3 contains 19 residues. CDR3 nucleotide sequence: TGTGCCAGCAGTTACCGACGGGACAGGGGCTCCTATGGGAATTCACCCCTCCACTTT. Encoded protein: CASSYRRDRGSYGNSPLHF.

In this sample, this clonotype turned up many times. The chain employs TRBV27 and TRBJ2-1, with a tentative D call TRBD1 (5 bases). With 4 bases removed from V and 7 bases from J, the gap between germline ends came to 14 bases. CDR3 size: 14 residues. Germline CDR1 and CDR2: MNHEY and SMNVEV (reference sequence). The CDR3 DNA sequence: TGTGCCAGCAGTTCCAGGGTAATTTCTAATGAGCAGTTCTTC. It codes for CASSSRVISNEQFF.